The rows below give T cell receptor beta chains drawn from one sample of a study of cytotoxic CD8 clonotypes in ibrutinib-treated CLL. Method: immunoSEQ multiplex PCR; TCRdb's copy keeps in-frame clones and lacks some. The sample lists around 29,000 clones; approximately 71% were seen once. Sequencing was performed on PBMCs, taken after 24 months of ibrutinib treatment. These receptors were collected from a human donor with chronic lymphocytic leukemia. CDR3s include the opening cysteine and the closing phenylalanine or tryptophan. Fields, in order: V gene, CDR3 protein.

TRBV7-9	CASSSRAFTYEQYF
TRBV7-9	CASSLQGGAYEQYF
TRBV10-2	CASSERDRGIMKKLFF
TRBV4-2	CASSPRGGNTEAFF
TRBV9	CASSVEATGGDTIYF
TRBV12-5	CASGLGTGGSLEQYF
TRBV4-3	CASSLQGRTAGGYTF
TRBV15	CATSRDRGTGANVLTF
TRBV11-2	CASSLGGQSKAFF
TRBV6-6	CASSSTSGGTYNEQFF
TRBV27	CASSFSRGSYEQYF
TRBV18	CASSRGSTTDTQYF
TRBV5-1	CASSSGGRSYEQYF
TRBV11-2	CASSLDGNTEAFF
TRBV30	CAWSQQGDTQYF
TRBV29-1	CSVNAGEKLFF
TRBV15	CATSRDGMVAGNTIYF
TRBV7-3	CASGSGFVDTGELFF
TRBV7-3	CASSSSTGTGSPLHF
TRBV27	CASSPGGVADTQYF
TRBV29-1	CSVGQGTGELFF
TRBV19	CASSPDLGGNLSNQPQHF
TRBV5-1	CASSLDTINYGYTF
TRBV2	CASSYSSYEQYF
TRBV4-2	CATRGLNTEAFF
TRBV7-9	CASSFSGGQGTGYTF
TRBV6-1	CASGVLAYNSPLHF
TRBV6-5	CASSLRVSTYGYTF
TRBV6-4	CASSDSKNYSNQPQHF
TRBV7-9	CASSSERGGSGELFF
TRBV2	CASCTFDIAYF
TRBV28	CASAQDSNQPQHF
TRBV7-3	CASSPTVPGAQYF
TRBV19	CASALGGTEAFF
TRBV19	CASSPIGGGTYEQYF
TRBV28	CASSLGRGTYGYTF
TRBV19	CASSIIGTVDGYTF
TRBV6-6	CASSYNPAANTGELFF
TRBV11-2	CASSFNSGGYEQYF
TRBV10-2	CASIGRKDEQYF
TRBV30	CAWSRGPGRRLYGYTF
TRBV7-9	CASSLASRYNEQFF
TRBV5-1	CASSPSLQIGTGELFF
TRBV7-6	CASSHPGQGLTLHF
TRBV4-1	CASSQRETSSTGELFF
TRBV27	CASSSGGRGLGQYF
TRBV2	CASSETAYLNTEAFF
TRBV5-6	CASSQGDYGYTF
TRBV2	CASSTDRYEQYF
TRBV28	CASSPGSTDTQYF
TRBV27	CASRALGSRTDTQYF
TRBV4-3	CASSQDYGGGYTF
TRBV10-2	CASSDGGRIGYTEAFF
TRBV29-1	CSVEPGQGLQETQYF
TRBV20-1	CSANRQETQYF